This T cell receptor (beta chain) stems from a study of blood T cell repertoires in COVID-19. In the study overall: Samples of COVID-19 (acute and convalescent) were obtained from the United States, Italy and Spain.

CDR3 length: 16 residues. Trimming stripped 6 bases from V and 1 base from J, with 18 bases between. Germline assignment: CDR1 LNHDA and CDR2 SQIVND (reference sequence). As originally analysed: Estimated nucleated cell counts came from reference gene primer amplification. Only in-frame clones appear in the TCRdb table, and some are missing; sequencing was by immunoSEQ multiplex PCR. The DNA was the basis for D and trimming; V, J and clone size are from that table. Seen here are fewer than 250,000 clones, roughly 80% observed once, and the top ten hold approximately 3.8%. The study assigned cohorts using participant-reported clinical history.

This chain links TRBV19 with TRBJ1-1; D gene ambiguous. The TCR originated in a middle-aged woman who had been exposed to COVID-19. Sequencing used PBMCs or T cells enriched from blood (not recorded which). This CDR3 reads CASRGKAADENTEAFF. CDR3 nucleotides: TGTGCCAGTAGGGGAAAAGCGGCAGACGAGAACACTGAAGCTTTCTTT.